This TCR beta chain was observed in a study of siplizumab effects on memory and regulatory T cells. Trimming took off 10 bases at V and 9 bases at J, with 19 bases between the two ends. Germline CDR1 and CDR2: MNHEY and SMNVEV (reference sequence). This CDR3 spans 13 amino acids. Profiling relied on immunoSEQ multiplex PCR, and the TCRdb table lists in-frame clones only, not all of them. The table has approximately 94,000 clones, approximately 93% seen once. Sequences were obtained from CD8+ T cells sorted from blood. J is TRBJ2-1 and V is TRBV27, with D unresolved. The source is a human donor in good health. CDR3 coding DNA: TGTGCCAACAGACTCGGCTCCGTGAGTGAGCAGTTCTTC. Its protein is CANRLGSVSEQFF.